The 4 T cell receptor beta chains below all came from one sample that was sequenced in a study of read filtering for tumor transcriptome and immune sequencing. The library was built from roughly 400 ng RNA with molecular barcoded adaptors for alpha/delta and beta/gamma chains. One entry per CDR3 protein results from TCRdb running MiXCR on the reads. The repertoire consists of approximately 40,000 distinct CDR3 sequences, with about 13% occurring once and the leading ten covering 25% to 35%. Sequences were obtained from a population of CD138-negative cells sorted from bone marrow. The source of these receptors is a donor at least 40 years old with multiple myeloma.

In its sample, this clonotype is large. V is TRBV15 and J is TRBJ2-3; 8 nucleotides line up with TRBD2. Germline V gene data show CDR1 as LNHNV and CDR2 as YYDKDF (reference sequence). This CDR3 has 16 residues. J gave up 2 bases and V 5 bases, and 9 bases lay outside the gene matches. CDR3 coding DNA: TGTGCCACCAGCGGCGTCGGCGGGAGGTACACAGATACGCAGTATTTT. This encodes CATSGVGGRYTDTQYF.

This clonotype came up many times. The gene calls are TRBV4-1 and TRBJ2-7; 7 nucleotides align to TRBD1. The CDR3 length is 14 residues. Germline values: CDR1 MGHRA, CDR2 YSYEKL. V dropped 1 base and J dropped 1; count of bases not matched to a gene: 1. The CDR3 DNA reads as TGCGCCAGCAGCCAAGGGGACAGTTCCTACGAGCAGTACTTC. This codes for CASSQGDSSYEQYF.

This clonotype was counted at least ten times. The rearrangement uses TRBV7-9 and TRBJ2-7; no clear D gene. Trimming removed 2 bases at V and 3 bases at J, with 8 bases between. CDR3 length: 13 amino acids. Germline V lookup: CDR1 SEHNR, CDR2 FQNEAQ (reference sequence). CDR3 in DNA: TGTGCCAGCAGCTTATCTGGCCTCTACGAGCAGTACTTC. It codes for CASSLSGLYEQYF.

This clonotype was observed many times. This sequence joins TRBV20-1 and TRBJ1-1; D might be TRBD1 (5 bases). V dropped 6 bases and J dropped 1 base, with 12 bases sitting between them. The CDR3 has 13 residues. Germline V gene lookup returns CDR1 DFQATT and CDR2 SNEGSKA (reference sequence). The CDR3: CSAAGTANTEAFF. CDR3 DNA: TGCAGTGCGGCCGGGACGGCGAACACTGAAGCTTTCTTT.